What follows is one T cell receptor (beta chain) and its context. Its antigen is undetermined. This record comes from a study of T-cell memory formation after mild COVID-19. Study conclusions and caveats: Most CD4+ clones that shrank were in CM and EM, while CD8+ ones turned up in EMRA. Clones from the second wave (peaking day 37) had unconfirmed SARS-CoV-2 specificity. Some clones that responded turned up in pre-infection memory, which suggests that cross-reactive memory joined in. A second wave expanding day 15 to 37 was CD4+-biased; contracting clones were balanced.

The CDR3 is 16 amino acids. CDR1 is KGHSH, CDR2 LQKENI, per germline. The V and J ends lost 4 bases and 4 bases respectively, with 17 bases between them. TCRdb used MiXCR to reprocess the 5' RACE reads, holding one entry per CDR3 protein. The sample lists over 500,000 distinct CDR3 sequences; 17% were seen once. The genes are TRBV18 and TRBJ1-3; TRBD1 is a possible D gene (5 bases). The source of this sequence is an adult woman who had mild COVID-19 (a few samples of this study predate the infection). Cell type and time point are not known. The sample consisted of PBMCs or a T cell subset sorted from them (not recorded which). For the CDR3, the DNA is TGTGCCAGCTCACGTGGGACCCCCGAGGCCGGAAACACCATATATTTT. This encodes CASSRGTPEAGNTIYF.